This T cell receptor beta chain was recorded in a study of blood T cell repertoires in COVID-19. This table comes from immunoSEQ multiplex PCR, and its TCRdb copy is limited to in-frame clones, with some not included. Among fewer than 55,000 clones listed, approximately 80% were seen once. Patients from Seattle were sampled longitudinally, starting during active infection. Germline V CDR1 and CDR2: SQVTM, ANQGSEA. This CDR3 is 19 amino acids long. The V end lost 4 bases, the J end lost 0 bases, and 26 bases lay between the germline ends. The source material was peripheral blood. The chain joins TRBV29-1 to TRBJ2-3, with D perhaps TRBD2 (8 bases). The TCR sequence derives from an elderly woman with COVID-19, enrolled during active disease. The CDR3 loop reads CSVGDRGPSGFSSTDTQYF. Written as DNA, the CDR3 is TGCAGCGTTGGGGATAGGGGGCCTAGCGGGTTCTCTAGCACAGATACGCAGTATTTT.